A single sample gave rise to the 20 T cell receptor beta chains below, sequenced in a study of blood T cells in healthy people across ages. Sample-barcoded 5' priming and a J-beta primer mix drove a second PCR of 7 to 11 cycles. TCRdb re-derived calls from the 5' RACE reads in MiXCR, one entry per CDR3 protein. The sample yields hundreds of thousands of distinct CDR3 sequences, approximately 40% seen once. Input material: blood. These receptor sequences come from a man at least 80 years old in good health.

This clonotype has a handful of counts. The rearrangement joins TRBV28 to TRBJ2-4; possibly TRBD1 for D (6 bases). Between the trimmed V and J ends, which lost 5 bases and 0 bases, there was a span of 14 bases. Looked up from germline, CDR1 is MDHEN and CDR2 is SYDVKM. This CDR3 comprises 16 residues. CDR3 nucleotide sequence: TGTGCCAGCAGTGGGACACCTACACAAGCCAAAAACATTCAGTACTTC. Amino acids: CASSGTPTQAKNIQYF.

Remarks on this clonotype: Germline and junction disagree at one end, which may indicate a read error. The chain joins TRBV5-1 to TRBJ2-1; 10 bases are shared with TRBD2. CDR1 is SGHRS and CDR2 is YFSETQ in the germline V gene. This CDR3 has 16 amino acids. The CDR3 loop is CASSPPGLADYNEQFF. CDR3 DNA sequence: TGTGCCAGCAGCCCCCCCGGACTAGCGGATTACAATGAGCAGTTCTTC.

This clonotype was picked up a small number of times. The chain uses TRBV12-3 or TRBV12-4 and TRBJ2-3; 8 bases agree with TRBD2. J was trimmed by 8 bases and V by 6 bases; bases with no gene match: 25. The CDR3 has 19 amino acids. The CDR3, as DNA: TGTGCCAGCAGCCCTTCACCGTCGGGACGAGCGGGGGTGGCGCGTACGCAGTATTTT. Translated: CASSPSPSGRAGVARTQYF.

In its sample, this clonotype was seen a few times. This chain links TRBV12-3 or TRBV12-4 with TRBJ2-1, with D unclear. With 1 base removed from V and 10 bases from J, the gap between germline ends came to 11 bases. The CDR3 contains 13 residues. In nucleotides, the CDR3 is TGTGCCAGCAGTTTAGGTATGGTCCCCGAGCAGTTCTTC. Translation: CASSLGMVPEQFF.

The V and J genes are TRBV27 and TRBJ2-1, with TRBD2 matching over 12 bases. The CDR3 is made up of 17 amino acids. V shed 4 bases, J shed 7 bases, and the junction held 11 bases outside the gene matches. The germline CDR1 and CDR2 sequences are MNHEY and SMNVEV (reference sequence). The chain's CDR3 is CASSSTRGLAGGNEQFF. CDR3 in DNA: TGTGCCAGCAGTTCAACCCGGGGGCTAGCGGGAGGGAATGAGCAGTTCTTC.

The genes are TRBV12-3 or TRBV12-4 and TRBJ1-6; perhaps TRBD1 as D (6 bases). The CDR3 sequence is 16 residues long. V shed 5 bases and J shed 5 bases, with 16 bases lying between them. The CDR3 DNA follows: TGTGCCAGCAGTCCCCGGGACGGACAGAATAATTCACCCCTCCACTTT. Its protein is CASSPRDGQNNSPLHF.

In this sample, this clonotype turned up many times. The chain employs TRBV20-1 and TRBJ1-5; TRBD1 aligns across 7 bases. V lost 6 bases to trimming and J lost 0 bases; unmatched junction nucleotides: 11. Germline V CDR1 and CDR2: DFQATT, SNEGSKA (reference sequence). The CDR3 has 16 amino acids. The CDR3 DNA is TGCAGTGCCCCGTACAGGGGAGGAGGTAGCAATCAGCCCCAGCATTTT. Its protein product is CSAPYRGGGSNQPQHF.

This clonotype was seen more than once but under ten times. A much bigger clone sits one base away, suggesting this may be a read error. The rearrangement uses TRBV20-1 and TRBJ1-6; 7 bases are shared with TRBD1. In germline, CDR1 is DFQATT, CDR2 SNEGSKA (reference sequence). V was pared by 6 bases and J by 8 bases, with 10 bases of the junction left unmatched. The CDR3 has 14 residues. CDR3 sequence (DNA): TGCAGTGCATTTACAGGGGTCGGGGATTCACCCCTCCACTTT. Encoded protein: CSAFTGVGDSPLHF.

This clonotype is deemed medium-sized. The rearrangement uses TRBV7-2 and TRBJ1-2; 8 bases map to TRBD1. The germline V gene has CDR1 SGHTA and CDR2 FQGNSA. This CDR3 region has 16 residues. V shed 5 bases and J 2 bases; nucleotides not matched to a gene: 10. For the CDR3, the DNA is TGTGCCAGCAGCCCCGGGACAGGACTCTCAAACTATGGCTACACCTTC. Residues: CASSPGTGLSNYGYTF.

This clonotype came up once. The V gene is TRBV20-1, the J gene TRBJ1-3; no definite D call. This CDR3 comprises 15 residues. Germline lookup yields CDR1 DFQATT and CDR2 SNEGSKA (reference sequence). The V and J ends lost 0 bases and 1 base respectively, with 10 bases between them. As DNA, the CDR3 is TGCAGTGCTAGAGATGGAGGAGGGTCTGGAAACACCATATATTTT. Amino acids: CSARDGGGSGNTIYF.

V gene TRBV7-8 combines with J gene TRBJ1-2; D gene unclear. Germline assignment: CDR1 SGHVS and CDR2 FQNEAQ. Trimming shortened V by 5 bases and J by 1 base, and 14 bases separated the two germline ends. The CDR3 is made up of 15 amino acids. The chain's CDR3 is CASSPGAGYNYGYTF. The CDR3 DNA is TGTGCCAGCAGCCCCGGCGCAGGTTATAACTATGGCTACACCTTC.

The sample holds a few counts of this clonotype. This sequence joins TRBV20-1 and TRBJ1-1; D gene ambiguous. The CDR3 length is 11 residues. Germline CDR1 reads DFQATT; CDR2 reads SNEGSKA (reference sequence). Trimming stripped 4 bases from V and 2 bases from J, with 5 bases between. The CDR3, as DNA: TGCAGTGCTACTAGTAACACTGAAGCTTTCTTT. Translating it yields CSATSNTEAFF.

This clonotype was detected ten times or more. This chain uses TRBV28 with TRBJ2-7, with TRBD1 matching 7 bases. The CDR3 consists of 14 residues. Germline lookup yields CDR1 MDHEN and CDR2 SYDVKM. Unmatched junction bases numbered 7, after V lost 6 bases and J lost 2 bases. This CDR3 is CASRGTATTYEQYF. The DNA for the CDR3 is TGTGCCAGCAGGGGGACAGCGACCACCTACGAGCAGTACTTC.

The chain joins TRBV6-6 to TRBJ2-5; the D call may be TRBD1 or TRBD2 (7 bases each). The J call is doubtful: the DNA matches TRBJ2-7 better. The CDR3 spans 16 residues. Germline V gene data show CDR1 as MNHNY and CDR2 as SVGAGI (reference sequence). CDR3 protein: CASRDQGGNRGHEQYF. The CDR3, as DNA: TGTGCCAGCAGGGACCAGGGGGGGAATCGTGGGCACGAGCAGTACTTC.

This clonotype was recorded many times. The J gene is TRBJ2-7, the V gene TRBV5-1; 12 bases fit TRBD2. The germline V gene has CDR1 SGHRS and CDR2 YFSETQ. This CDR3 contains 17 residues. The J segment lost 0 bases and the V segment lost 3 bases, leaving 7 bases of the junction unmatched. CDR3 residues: CASSSTGTSGPSYEQYF. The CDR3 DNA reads TGCGCCAGCAGCTCGACAGGGACTAGCGGGCCCTCCTACGAGCAGTACTTC.

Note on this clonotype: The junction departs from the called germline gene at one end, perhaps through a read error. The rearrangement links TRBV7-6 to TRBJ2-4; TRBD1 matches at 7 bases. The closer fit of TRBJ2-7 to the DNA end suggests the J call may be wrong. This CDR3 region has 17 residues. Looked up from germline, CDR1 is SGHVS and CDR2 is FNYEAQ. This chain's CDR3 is CANSLEPPETGSPEQYF. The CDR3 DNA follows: TGTGCCAACAGCTTAGAACCCCCCGAGACAGGGAGCCCCGAGCAGTACTTC.

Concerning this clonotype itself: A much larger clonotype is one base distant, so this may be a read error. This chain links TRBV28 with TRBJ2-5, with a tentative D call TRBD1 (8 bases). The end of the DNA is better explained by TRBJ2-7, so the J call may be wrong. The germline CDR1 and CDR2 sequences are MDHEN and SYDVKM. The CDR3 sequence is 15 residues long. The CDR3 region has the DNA TGTGCCAGCAGGGGGAGGGACAGGTCCCTACACGAGCAGTACTTC. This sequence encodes CASRGRDRSLHEQYF.

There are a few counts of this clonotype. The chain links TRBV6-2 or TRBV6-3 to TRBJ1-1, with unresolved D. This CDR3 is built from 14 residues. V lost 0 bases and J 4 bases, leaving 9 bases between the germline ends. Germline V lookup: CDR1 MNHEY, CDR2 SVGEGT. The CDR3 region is CASSYSRWGTEAFF. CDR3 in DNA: TGTGCCAGCAGTTACTCGAGATGGGGCACTGAAGCTTTCTTT.

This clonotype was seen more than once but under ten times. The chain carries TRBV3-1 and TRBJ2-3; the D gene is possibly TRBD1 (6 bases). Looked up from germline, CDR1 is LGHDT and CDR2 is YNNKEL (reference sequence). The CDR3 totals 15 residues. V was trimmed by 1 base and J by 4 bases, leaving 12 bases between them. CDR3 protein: CASSQGGGRADTQYF. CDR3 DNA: TGTGCCAGCAGCCAAGGAGGGGGAAGGGCAGATACGCAGTATTTT.

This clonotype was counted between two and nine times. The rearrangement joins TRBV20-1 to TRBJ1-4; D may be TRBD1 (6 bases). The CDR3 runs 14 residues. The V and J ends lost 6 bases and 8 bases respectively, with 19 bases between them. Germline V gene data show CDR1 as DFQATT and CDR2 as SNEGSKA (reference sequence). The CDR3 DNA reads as TGCAGTGCGCAGAGGGGACAAAGCCAGGAAAAACTGTTTTTT. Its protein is CSAQRGQSQEKLFF.